This entry lists 9 T cell receptor beta chains sequenced from one sample in a study of neurological immune-mediated disorders. TCRdb fed the 5' RACE reads into MiXCR, producing one record per CDR3 protein. This table holds approximately 30,000 distinct CDR3 sequences, about 15% found once. The sequenced sample consisted of PBMCs. Receptor source: an older man in good health.

This clonotype was observed at least ten times. The CDR3 sequence is CASSGDGGNQPQHF. The DNA for the CDR3 is TGTGCCAGCAGCGGGGATGGCGGCAATCAGCCCCAGCATTTT. The chain couples TRBV2 to TRBJ1-5; D is uncertain. Trimming took off 6 bases at V and 2 bases at J, with 11 bases between the two ends. Germline V gene data show CDR1 as SNHLY and CDR2 as FYNNEI. The CDR3 loop spans 14 amino acids.

This clonotype is deemed medium-sized. The DNA for the CDR3 is TGCGCCAGCAGCCAAGGGCTTGCGGCCAACTATGGCTACACCTTC. Its translation: CASSQGLAANYGYTF. This chain joins TRBV4-3 and TRBJ1-2; no firm D call. Trimming stripped 1 base from V and 2 bases from J, with 11 bases between. Germline V gene lookup returns CDR1 LGHNA and CDR2 YSLEER. This CDR3 is built from 15 residues.

A few counts support this clonotype. The chain combines TRBV9 with TRBJ2-2; the match to TRBD1 covers 7 bases. Germline CDR1 and CDR2: SGDLS and YYNGEE. The CDR3 covers 21 residues. V lost 1 base, J lost 1 base, and 19 bases stayed unmatched. The CDR3 nucleotides read TGTGCCAGCAGCGTAAGACCCCGACAGGGTCCTAGCACACTGAACACCGGGGAGCTGTTTTTT. It specifies CASSVRPRQGPSTLNTGELFF.

Ten or more counts support this clonotype. V gene TRBV7-2 combines with J gene TRBJ2-1; D not certain. CDR1 is SGHTA and CDR2 is FQGNSA in the germline V gene. Trimming removed 1 base at V and 8 bases at J, with 9 bases between. CDR3 length: 13 amino acids. The CDR3 coding sequence is TGTGCCAGCAGCTTAGTCCGCTTTGATGAGCAGTTCTTC. Residues: CASSLVRFDEQFF.

The chain recombines TRBV18 with TRBJ1-5; D is unresolved. Germline values: CDR1 KGHSH, CDR2 LQKENI. The germline V and J ends were trimmed by 3 bases and 5 bases, with 11 bases remaining between them. The CDR3 has 14 residues. CDR3 nucleotide sequence: TGTGCCAGCTCACCTCGACGGGGAGATCAGCCCCAGCATTTT. It is translated as CASSPRRGDQPQHF.

This clonotype was recorded at least ten times. The chain carries TRBV5-1 and TRBJ2-2; D perhaps matches TRBD2 (6 bases). Germline lookup yields CDR1 SGHRS and CDR2 YFSETQ. This CDR3 has 15 residues. V was trimmed by 2 bases and J by 2 bases, leaving 10 bases between them. In nucleotides, the CDR3 is TGCGCCAGCAGCTTAAGCGGGTATAACACCGGGGAGCTGTTTTTT. This translates into CASSLSGYNTGELFF.

This clonotype showed up just a few times. The V gene is TRBV28, the J gene TRBJ1-5, with D possibly matching TRBD1 (5 bases). Per the germline V gene, CDR1 is MDHEN and CDR2 is SYDVKM. This CDR3 is 13 amino acids long. Trimming pared 4 bases from V and 5 bases from J, leaving 9 bases between. CDR3 sequence reads: CASSWVGDQPQHF. The DNA of the CDR3 is TGTGCCAGCAGTTGGGTAGGGGATCAGCCCCAGCATTTT.

This clonotype showed up many times. The gene calls are TRBV20-1 and TRBJ1-4; 7 positions agree with TRBD1. The CDR3 covers 12 residues. The V gene end was trimmed by 4 bases and the J gene end by 7 bases; junction bases not matched to a gene: 3. Germline V gene sequence: CDR1 DFQATT, CDR2 SNEGSKA (reference sequence). The CDR3 loop is CSAKGAGEKLFF. The CDR3 nucleotides are TGCAGTGCTAAGGGGGCGGGTGAAAAACTGTTTTTT.

Many counts were recorded for this clonotype. The gene calls are TRBV4-3 and TRBJ2-3; TRBD1 matches 7 bases. Germline CDR1 LGHNA, CDR2 YSLEER. Losses at the gene ends were 4 bases for V and 1 base for J; bases not matched to a gene: 14. This CDR3 has 18 amino acids. The CDR3 reads CASSPRLQGIAGTDTQYF. CDR3 in DNA: TGCGCCAGCAGCCCCCGATTACAGGGGATCGCGGGCACAGATACGCAGTATTTT.